The source of this T cell receptor (beta chain) is a study of circulating CD8 cells and anti-PD-1 response in melanoma. Study-level information: Nivolumab was given intravenously at 3 mg/kg every 2 weeks. Study-level points and caveats: DNEG was most diverse; TIGIT repertoires were least diverse. Under 8% of TRB clonotypes were shared between subsets at M1.

Germline V CDR1 and CDR2: GTSNPN, SVGIG (reference sequence). The CDR3 runs 14 residues. Trimming pared 4 bases from V and 6 bases from J, leaving 18 bases between. Each library started from approximately 15 ng of total RNA using the QIAseq Immune Repertoire TCR panel. Each CDR3 protein gets one entry after TCRdb re-called the reads with MiXCR. The data show 300 to 400 distinct CDR3 sequences, roughly 8% seen once. Four subsets defined by PD-1 and/or TIGIT were sorted from live CD3+CD8+TCRalphabeta+ cells. In this sample, this clonotype is large. Its antigen is unknown. Sequenced material: CD8+ T cells from PBMCs, taken at baseline or after one month of anti-PD-1 therapy (not recorded which). The clonotype comes from a human donor with melanoma. The V gene is TRBV30, the J gene TRBJ1-1; possible D gene TRBD1, 6 bases. The CDR3 sequence is CAWKFGGPNAEAFF. The CDR3 bases are TGTGCCTGGAAGTTTGGGGGGCCTAACGCTGAAGCTTTCTTT. Drawing the rest from reference TRBV30 and TRBJ1-1, the complete variable domain is SQTIHQWPATLVQPVGSPLSLECTVEGTSNPNLYWYRQAAGRGLQLLFYSVGIGQISSEVPQNLSASRPQDRQFILSSKKLLLSDSGFYLCAWKFGGPNAEAFFGQGTRLTVV.